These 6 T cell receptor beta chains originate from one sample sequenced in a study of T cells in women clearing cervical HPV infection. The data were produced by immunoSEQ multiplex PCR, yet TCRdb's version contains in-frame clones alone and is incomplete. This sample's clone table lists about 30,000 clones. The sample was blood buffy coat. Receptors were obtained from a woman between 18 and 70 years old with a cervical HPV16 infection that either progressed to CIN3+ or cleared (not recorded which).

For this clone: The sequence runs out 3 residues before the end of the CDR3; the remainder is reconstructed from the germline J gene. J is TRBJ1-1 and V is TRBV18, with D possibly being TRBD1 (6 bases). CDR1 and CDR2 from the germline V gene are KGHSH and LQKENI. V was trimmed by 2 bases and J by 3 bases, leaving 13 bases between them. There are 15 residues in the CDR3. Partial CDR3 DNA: TGTGCCAGCTCACCATCGGACAGAGGATACACTGAA. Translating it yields CASSPSDRGYTE. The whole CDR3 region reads CASSPSDRGYTEAFF.

The part of the CDR3 DNA that was read is TGTGCCAGTTCCGGGACAGGGGGCTTCTACGAG. Amino acid sequence: CASSGTGGFYE. The entire CDR3 protein is CASSGTGGFYEQYF. The rearrangement links TRBV19 to TRBJ2-7, with 12 bases that match TRBD1. From the germline J gene comes the end of the CDR3, since the read stops 3 residues before it. With V trimmed by 8 bases and J by 3 bases, 5 bases remained unmatched. Germline V CDR1 and CDR2: LNHDA, SQIVND (reference sequence). This CDR3 has 14 residues.

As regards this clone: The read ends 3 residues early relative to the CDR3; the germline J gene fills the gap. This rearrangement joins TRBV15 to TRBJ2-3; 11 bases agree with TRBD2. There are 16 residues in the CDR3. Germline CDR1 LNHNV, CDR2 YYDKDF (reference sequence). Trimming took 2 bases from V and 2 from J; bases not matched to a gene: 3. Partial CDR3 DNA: TGTGCCACCAGCAGATTAGCGGGGGGGATCACAGATACG. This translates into CATSRLAGGITDT. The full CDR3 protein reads CATSRLAGGITDTQYF.

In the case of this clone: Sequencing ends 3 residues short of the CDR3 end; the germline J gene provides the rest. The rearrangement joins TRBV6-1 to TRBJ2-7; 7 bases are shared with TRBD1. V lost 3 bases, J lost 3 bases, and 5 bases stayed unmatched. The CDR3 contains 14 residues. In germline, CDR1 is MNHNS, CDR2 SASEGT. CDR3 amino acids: CASSDRDRIYEQYF. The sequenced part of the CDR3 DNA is TGTGCCAGCAGTGACCGGGACAGAATCTACGAG.

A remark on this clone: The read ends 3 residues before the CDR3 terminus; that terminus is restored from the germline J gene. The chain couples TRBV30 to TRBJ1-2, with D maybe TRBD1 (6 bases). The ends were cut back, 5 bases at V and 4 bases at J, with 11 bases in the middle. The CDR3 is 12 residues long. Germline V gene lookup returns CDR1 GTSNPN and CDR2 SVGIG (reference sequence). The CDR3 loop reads CAWAGAGYGYTF. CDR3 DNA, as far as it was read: TGTGCCTGGGCGGGGGCGGGCTATGGC.

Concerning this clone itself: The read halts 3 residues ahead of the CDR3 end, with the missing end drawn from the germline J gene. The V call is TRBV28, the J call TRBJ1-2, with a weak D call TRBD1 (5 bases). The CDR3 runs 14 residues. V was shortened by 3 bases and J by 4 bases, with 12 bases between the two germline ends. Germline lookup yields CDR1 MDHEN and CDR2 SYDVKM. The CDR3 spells CASSFGGGSYGYTF. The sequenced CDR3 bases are TGTGCCAGCAGTTTCGGGGGAGGAAGCTATGGC.